The 26 T cell receptor beta chains listed next were all sequenced from one sample in a study of blood T cells in healthy people across ages. Through a sample-barcoded 5' primer and a J-beta primer mix, a second PCR was run for about 6 to 12 cycles. MiXCR was run by TCRdb on the 5' RACE reads, yielding one entry per CDR3 protein. Among roughly 1,800,000 distinct CDR3 sequences, roughly 49% were seen once, and the ten largest hold approximately 2.1%. The sample taken for sequencing was blood. All receptors derive from a woman between 40 and 55 years old in good health.

The genes are TRBV7-6 and TRBJ1-4; D not resolved. Germline CDR1 reads SGHVS; CDR2 reads FNYEAQ. This CDR3 is 13 amino acids long. Trimming cost V 2 bases and J 5 bases, with 6 bases left between them. The CDR3 here is CASSLTANEKLFF. The CDR3 nucleotides read TGTGCCAGCAGCTTAACAGCGAATGAAAAACTGTTTTTT.

J is TRBJ1-6 and V is TRBV29-1, with 8 bases aligning to TRBD1. The V segment lost 6 bases and the J segment 8 bases; nucleotides outside the gene matches: 3. Germline CDR1 reads SQVTM; CDR2 reads ANQGSEA. This CDR3 has 12 residues. The CDR3 bases are TGCAGCGTACAGGGGGAGGATTCACCCCTCCACTTT. Translation: CSVQGEDSPLHF.

This rearrangement joins TRBV4-3 to TRBJ1-2; 8 bases are shared with TRBD1. Germline V lookup: CDR1 LGHNA, CDR2 YSLEER. Trimming at V came to 0 bases and at J to 4 bases, leaving 7 bases not matched to a gene. The CDR3 is 16 residues long. The CDR3 spells CASSQDPQGASYGYTF. CDR3 DNA sequence: TGCGCCAGCAGCCAAGATCCCCAGGGGGCCAGCTATGGCTACACCTTC.

This clonotype was seen a handful of times. The junction shows a germline mismatch at one end, possibly a read error. The CDR3 loop is CASSDSLAGVTDTQYF. Here the CDR3 DNA reads TGTGCTAGCAGTGACTCCCTGGCAGGGGTAACAGATACGCAGTATTTT. The V and J genes are TRBV25-1 and TRBJ2-3, with D perhaps TRBD1 (6 bases). This CDR3 spans 16 amino acids. CDR1 MGHDK and CDR2 SYGVNS come from the germline V gene.

The chain is built from TRBV15 and TRBJ2-1; D perhaps matches TRBD2 (5 bases). CDR3 length: 15 residues. CDR1 and CDR2 (germline): LNHNV, YYDKDF (reference sequence). Trimming left V 5 bases short and J 4 bases short, with 15 bases between. Here the CDR3 DNA reads TGTGCCACCAGCCGGAAGGGAGAGGGATACAATGAGCAGTTCTTC. It encodes CATSRKGEGYNEQFF.

This clonotype occurred once. The chain is built from TRBV29-1 and TRBJ2-7; tentative D call: TRBD1 (6 bases). CDR3 length: 13 residues. V gave up 6 bases and J gave up 6 bases, with 18 bases separating them. The V gene's germline CDR1 is SQVTM and CDR2 ANQGSEA. The CDR3: CSVGRQDLSEQYF. The CDR3 DNA reads as TGCAGCGTCGGCCGACAGGATCTAAGCGAGCAGTACTTC.

V gene TRBV7-2 combines with J gene TRBJ2-1, with D perhaps matching TRBD2 (6 bases). The CDR3 runs to 16 residues. Trimming shortened V by 7 bases and J by 5 bases, and 21 bases separated the two germline ends. Germline V gives CDR1 SGHTA, CDR2 FQGNSA. The CDR3 loop is CASTLGQRVTHNEQFF. CDR3 coding DNA: TGTGCCAGCACCTTGGGTCAGCGGGTGACCCACAATGAGCAGTTCTTC.

The chain employs TRBV6-1 and TRBJ2-5; D is unresolved. Germline V gene data show CDR1 as MNHNS and CDR2 as SASEGT. The CDR3 has 13 residues. V was trimmed by 2 bases and J by 0 bases, leaving 4 bases between them. CDR3 region: CASSEMYQETQYF. Here the CDR3 DNA reads TGTGCCAGCAGTGAAATGTACCAAGAGACCCAGTACTTC.

This chain links TRBV7-2 with TRBJ2-3; 12 bases match TRBD2. The germline gives CDR1 SGHTA, CDR2 FQGNSA. The CDR3 totals 18 residues. Trimming removed 2 bases from V and 0 bases from J; junction bases left unmatched: 6. The chain's CDR3 is CASSLPLAGGTSTDTQYF. In nucleotides, the CDR3 is TGTGCCAGCAGCTTACCACTAGCGGGGGGAACTAGCACAGATACGCAGTATTTT.

This clonotype was seen more than once but under ten times. The genes are TRBV3-1 and TRBJ2-7; D is unresolved. CDR3 length equals 13 residues. The V gene's germline CDR1 is LGHDT and CDR2 YNNKEL (reference sequence). Trimming pared 3 bases from V and 6 bases from J, leaving 12 bases between. CDR3 residues: CASSHHLDGEQYF. CDR3 in DNA: TGTGCCAGCAGCCACCATTTGGACGGCGAGCAGTACTTC.

The J gene is TRBJ2-5, the V gene TRBV27; 11 bases fit TRBD2. This CDR3 region has 15 residues. Unmatched junction bases numbered 12, after V lost 6 bases and J lost 9 bases. Germline lookup yields CDR1 MNHEY and CDR2 SMNVEV (reference sequence). The DNA for the CDR3 is TGTGCCAGCAGCCCCACCCGGACTAGCGGGCTAGCCCAGTACTTC. This codes for CASSPTRTSGLAQYF.

The table lists this clonotype with a count of one. This chain links TRBV20-1 with TRBJ2-1; 8 bases align to TRBD2. The DNA end favors TRBJ2-7, so the J call may be wrong. The CDR3 runs to 14 residues. Germline V gives CDR1 DFQATT, CDR2 SNEGSKA (reference sequence). The CDR3 DNA reads as TGCAGTGCTGAATCCGGGACTAGTGCGAGTGAGCAGTACTTC. It translates to CSAESGTSASEQYF.

In DNA, the CDR3 is TGTGCCAGCAGCCAAGGAGCGAGAATGGGTTATGGGGCCAACGTCCTGACTTTC. Amino acids: CASSQGARMGYGANVLTF. The genes are TRBV14 and TRBJ2-6; D uncertain. Germline CDR1 SGHDN, CDR2 FVKESK. CDR3 size: 18 residues. Between the trimmed V and J ends, which lost 1 base and 3 bases, there was a span of 16 bases.

The rearrangement links TRBV20-1 to TRBJ2-1; 8 bases line up with TRBD2. Germline V gene data show CDR1 as DFQATT and CDR2 as SNEGSKA (reference sequence). J gave up 6 bases and V 3 bases, and 10 bases lay outside the gene matches. The CDR3 length is 15 residues. The CDR3 protein is CSASNSGEASNEQFF. CDR3 nucleotides: TGCAGTGCTAGCAATAGCGGGGAAGCGTCCAATGAGCAGTTCTTC.

The chain couples TRBV10-3 to TRBJ2-5; no firm D call. The CDR3 is 15 amino acids. The V end was cut by 3 bases, the J end by 1 base, with 12 bases between. CDR1 is ENHRY, CDR2 SYGVKD, per germline. The CDR3, as DNA: TGTGCCATCAGTGACAAGTCCGGATCCCAAGAGACCCAGTACTTC. This encodes CAISDKSGSQETQYF.

The rearrangement links TRBV6-2 or TRBV6-3 to TRBJ1-2; a weak D match, TRBD1 (6 bases). Between the trimmed V and J ends, which lost 1 base and 2 bases, there was a span of 14 bases. The CDR3 contains 16 residues. Per the germline V gene, CDR1 is MNHEY and CDR2 is SVGEGT. CDR3 sequence reads: CASSYWGATLNYGYTF. For the CDR3, the DNA is TGTGCCAGCAGTTACTGGGGGGCAACTTTAAACTATGGCTACACCTTC.

This clonotype was observed a few times. This rearrangement joins TRBV7-2 to TRBJ1-2; D call uncertain. V dropped 5 bases and J dropped 3 bases, with 13 bases sitting between them. Per the germline V gene, CDR1 is SGHTA and CDR2 is FQGNSA. CDR3 length: 14 residues. CDR3 residues: CASSPRALHYGYTF. The CDR3 nucleotides are TGTGCCAGCAGCCCCCGGGCCCTTCACTATGGCTACACCTTC. Complete variable domain (other parts from reference TRBV7-2 and TRBJ1-2): GAGVSQSPSNKVTEKGKDVELRCDPISGHTALYWYRQSLGQGLEFLIYFQGNSAPDKSGLPSDRFSAERTGGSVSTLTIQRTQQEDSAVYLCASSPRALHYGYTFGSGTRLTVV.

V is TRBV20-1 and J is TRBJ1-4; D gene ambiguous. This CDR3 comprises 13 residues. Looked up from germline, CDR1 is DFQATT and CDR2 is SNEGSKA (reference sequence). Trimming left V 5 bases short and J 0 bases short, with 7 bases between. The CDR3 protein is CSALVATNEKLFF. Written as DNA, the CDR3 is TGCAGTGCTTTAGTTGCAACTAATGAAAAACTGTTTTTT.

As DNA, the CDR3 is TGCGCCAGCAGCGTGGCCCCGGCGCAACCGACGCAGTATTTT. It is translated as CASSVAPAQPTQYF. The chain carries TRBV5-1 and TRBJ2-3; D is unclear. Germline assignment: CDR1 SGHRS and CDR2 YFSETQ. The CDR3 loop spans 14 amino acids. V lost 4 bases, J lost 9 bases, and 18 bases lay in between.

The chain employs TRBV7-2 and TRBJ2-4; D gene unclear. Germline CDR1 and CDR2: SGHTA and FQGNSA. Deletions cut 1 base from V and 6 bases from J, with 16 bases between. The CDR3 extends over 16 amino acids. DNA of the CDR3: TGTGCCAGCAGCTTAGACTTGGGCCGAGACCCAAACATTCAGTACTTC. Translation: CASSLDLGRDPNIQYF.

The rearrangement links TRBV7-2 to TRBJ2-7; perhaps TRBD2 as D (6 bases). The J call could be wrong; TRBJ2-5 is a better fit for the DNA end. There are 14 residues in the CDR3. In germline, CDR1 is SGHTA, CDR2 FQGNSA. In DNA form, the CDR3 reads TGTGCCAGCAGCCCTCCGTCCCGGGGGGAGACCCAGTACTTC. Protein sequence: CASSPPSRGETQYF.

Only a few counts were recorded for this clonotype. V is TRBV20-1 and J is TRBJ2-5; D is unresolved. Germline CDR1 is DFQATT and CDR2 is SNEGSKA (reference sequence). Trimming took 3 bases from V and 1 from J, leaving 12 bases between them. The CDR3 length is 14 residues. The CDR3 DNA reads TGCAGTGCTAGTCTTCCCCTAGGCCAAGAGACCCAGTACTTC. This codes for CSASLPLGQETQYF.

The chain is built from TRBV7-3 and TRBJ2-1; D gene ambiguous. This CDR3 is 16 amino acids long. The V gene's germline CDR1 is SGHTA and CDR2 FQGTGA. Trimming removed 5 bases at V and 0 bases at J, with 14 bases between. The CDR3 is CASSPQGGVSYNEQFF. CDR3 sequence (DNA): TGTGCCAGCAGCCCACAAGGTGGGGTCTCCTACAATGAGCAGTTCTTC.

J is TRBJ2-7 and V is TRBV11-2; D tentatively reads TRBD1 or TRBD2 (5 bases each). The tail of the sequence fits TRBJ2-5 better, so the J call may be wrong. The CDR3 spans 16 residues. CDR1 and CDR2 (germline): SGHAT, FQNNGV. The CDR3 sequence is CASSLGLRPEGETQYF. In nucleotides, the CDR3 is TGTGCCAGCAGCTTAGGACTACGACCTGAGGGGGAGACCCAGTACTTC.

The chain couples TRBV27 to TRBJ2-4; the match to TRBD1 covers 9 bases. The J call is doubtful: the DNA matches TRBJ2-7 better. CDR1 is MNHEY, CDR2 SMNVEV, per germline (reference sequence). The CDR3 totals 18 residues. CDR3 region: CASSKQALGTGSSYEQYF. The CDR3 nucleotides read TGTGCCAGCAGTAAGCAAGCTCTGGGGACAGGGAGCTCCTACGAGCAGTACTTC.

The rearrangement uses TRBV5-6 and TRBJ2-1; perhaps TRBD1 as D (6 bases). Trimming left V 5 bases short and J 14 bases short, with 17 bases between. This CDR3 is 12 amino acids long. Germline V gives CDR1 SGHDT, CDR2 YYEEEE. The CDR3 spells CASSPTGSPEFF. CDR3 sequence (DNA): TGTGCCAGCAGTCCTACAGGGTCGCCCGAGTTCTTC. Combining the CDR3 with reference TRBV5-6 and TRBJ2-1 gives the whole variable domain DAGVTQSPTHLIKTRGQQVTLRCSPKSGHDTVSWYQQALGQGPQFIFQYYEEEERQRGNFPDRFSGHQFPNYSSELNVNALLLGDSALYLCASSPTGSPEFFGPGTRLTVL.